This T cell receptor (beta chain) emerged from a study of shared clonotypes between healthy human individuals. This clone was seen once. Clones were sequenced by immunoSEQ multiplex PCR, and TCRdb holds only the in-frame ones, with some missing. The sample includes about 1,500,000 clones, roughly 96% of them seen just once. Germline V CDR1 and CDR2: SGHTA, FQGNSA. The V end lost 5 bases, the J end lost 0 bases, and 19 bases lay between the germline ends. This CDR3 is built from 18 residues. The V gene is TRBV7-2, the J gene TRBJ2-2; D call uncertain. Sequencing was performed on naive CD4+ T cells sorted from blood. Subset described: CD45RA+ positively selected. The receptor was derived from a man aged 25 to 40 in good health. The CDR3 sequence is CASSTPLVEPANTGELFF. The CDR3 bases are TGTGCCAGCAGCACACCACTGGTCGAGCCCGCGAACACCGGGGAGCTGTTTTTT.